A single T cell receptor beta chain is shown here with its context. This sample was included in a study of monozygotic twins with inflammatory bowel disease. Germline V gene sequence: CDR1 SGHRS, CDR2 YFSETQ. The CDR3 has 14 amino acids. UMIs incorporating a 6-nucleotide sample barcode were appended by means of template switching. TCRdb reprocessed the 5' RACE reads, with one entry per CDR3 protein and no DNA. The sample spans about 450,000 distinct CDR3 sequences; the ten largest clones claim 2% to 2.5%. The chain carries TRBV5-1 and TRBJ2-5. The receptor's source is a human donor with ulcerative colitis or Crohn's disease, or a healthy co-twin of an affected twin (not recorded which). Material: blood. The CDR3 sequence: CASSFGGNQETQYF.